This T cell receptor beta chain was recorded in a study of T cells in tumors after PD-1 blockade. Overall study: Excluded were patients with checkpoint blockade, immunosuppressants, or radiotherapy or other anti-cancer therapy within 4 weeks. Treatment was either pembrolizumab 200 mg every 3 weeks or cemiplimab 350 mg every 2 weeks. Daily vismodegib 150 mg continued in a subset of anti-PD-1-treated patients.

The ends lost 5 bases at V and 3 bases at J; junction bases unmatched: 6. The CDR3 loop spans 15 amino acids. In germline, CDR1 is SGHVS, CDR2 FNYEAQ. Produced via immunoSEQ multiplex PCR; TCRdb's table is partial and in-frame only. Counted here are about 33,000 clones, approximately 78% occurring once; the ten biggest clones make up 30% to 40%. The TCR originated in a human donor with basal cell carcinoma. The input for sequencing was PBMCs, taken before anti-PD-1 treatment. The V call is TRBV7-6, the J call TRBJ1-3; 8 bases line up with TRBD1. The CDR3 here is CASSLGQVNGNTIYF. Written as DNA, the CDR3 is TGTGCCAGCAGCCTGGGACAGGTCAATGGAAACACCATATATTTT. The variable domain in full, completed from reference TRBV7-6 and TRBJ1-3, reads GAGVSQSPRYKVTKRGQDVALRCDPISGHVSLYWYRQALGQGPEFLTYFNYEAQQDKSGLPNDRFSAERPEGSISTLTIQRTEQRDSAMYRCASSLGQVNGNTIYFGEGSWLTVV.